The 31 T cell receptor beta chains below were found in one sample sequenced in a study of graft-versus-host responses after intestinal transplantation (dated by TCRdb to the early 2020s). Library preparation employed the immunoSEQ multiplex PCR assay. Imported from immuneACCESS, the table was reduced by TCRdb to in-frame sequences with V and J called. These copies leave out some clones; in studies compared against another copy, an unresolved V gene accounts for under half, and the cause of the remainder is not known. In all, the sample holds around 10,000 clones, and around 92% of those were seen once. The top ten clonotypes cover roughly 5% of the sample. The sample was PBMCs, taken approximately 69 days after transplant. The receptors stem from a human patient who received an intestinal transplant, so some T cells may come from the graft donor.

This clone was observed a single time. CDR3 sequence (DNA): TGTGCCAGCAGCCCACTGGGGGGTTTCTTTGAAAAACTGTTTTTT. This gives the protein CASSPLGGFFEKLFF. The gene calls are TRBV7-2 and TRBJ1-4; D is perhaps TRBD1 (5 bases). Per the germline V gene, CDR1 is SGHTA and CDR2 is FQGNSA. The CDR3 runs 15 residues. The V end lost 5 bases, the J end lost 7 bases, and 17 bases lay between the germline ends.

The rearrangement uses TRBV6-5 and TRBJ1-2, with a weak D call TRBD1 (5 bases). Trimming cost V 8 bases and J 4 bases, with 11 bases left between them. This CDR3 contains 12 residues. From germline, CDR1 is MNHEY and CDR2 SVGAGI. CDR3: CASWGSIYGYTF. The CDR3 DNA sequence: TGTGCCAGCTGGGGCAGCATCTATGGCTACACCTTC.

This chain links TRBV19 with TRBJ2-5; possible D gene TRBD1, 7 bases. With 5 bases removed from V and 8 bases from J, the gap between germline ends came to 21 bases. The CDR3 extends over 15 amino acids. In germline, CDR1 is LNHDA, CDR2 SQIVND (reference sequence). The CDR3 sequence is CASSPRTGGKGTQYF. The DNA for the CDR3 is TGTGCCAGTAGTCCCCGGACAGGCGGGAAAGGAACCCAGTACTTC.

CDR3 coding DNA: TGTGCCAGCAGCTTTGGGACAGGGGGCTACGAGCAGTACTTC. This codes for CASSFGTGGYEQYF. This chain connects TRBV5-8 to TRBJ2-7; 11 positions agree with TRBD1. Trimming at V came to 2 bases and at J to 3 bases, leaving 1 base not matched to a gene. CDR1 SGHTS and CDR2 YDEGEE come from the germline V gene. This CDR3 has 14 residues.

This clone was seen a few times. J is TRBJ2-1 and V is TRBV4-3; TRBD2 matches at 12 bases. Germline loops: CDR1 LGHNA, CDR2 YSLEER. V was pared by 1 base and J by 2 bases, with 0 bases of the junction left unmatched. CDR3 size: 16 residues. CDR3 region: CASSQGLAGAYNEQFF. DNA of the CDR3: TGCGCCAGCAGCCAAGGACTAGCGGGAGCCTACAATGAGCAGTTCTTC.

The DNA for the CDR3 is TGTGCCAGCAGCTACAGGGGTTTTCAAGATACGCAGTATTTT. Translation gives CASSYRGFQDTQYF. The gene calls are TRBV27 and TRBJ2-3, with TRBD1 matching over 7 bases. Losses at the gene ends were 6 bases for V and 5 bases for J; bases not matched to a gene: 8. CDR1 and CDR2 from the germline V gene are MNHEY and SMNVEV (reference sequence). CDR3 length equals 14 residues.

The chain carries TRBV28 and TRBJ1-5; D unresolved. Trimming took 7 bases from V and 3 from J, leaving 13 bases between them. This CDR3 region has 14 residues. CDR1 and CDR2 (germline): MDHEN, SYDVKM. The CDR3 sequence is CASTGSGINQPQHF. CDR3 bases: TGTGCCAGCACTGGGTCTGGGATCAATCAGCCCCAGCATTTT.

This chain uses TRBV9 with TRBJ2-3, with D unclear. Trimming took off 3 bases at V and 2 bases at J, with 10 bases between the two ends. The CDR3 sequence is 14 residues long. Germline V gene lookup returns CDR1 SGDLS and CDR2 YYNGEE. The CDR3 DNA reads TGTGCCAGCAGCGCCTGGGCATCCACAGATACGCAGTATTTT. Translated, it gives CASSAWASTDTQYF.

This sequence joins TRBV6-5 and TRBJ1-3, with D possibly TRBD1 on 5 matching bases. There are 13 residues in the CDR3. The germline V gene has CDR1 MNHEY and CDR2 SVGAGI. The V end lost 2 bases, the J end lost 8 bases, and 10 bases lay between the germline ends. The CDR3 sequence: CASSYGGMDTIYF. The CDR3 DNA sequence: TGTGCCAGCAGTTACGGGGGTATGGACACCATATATTTT.

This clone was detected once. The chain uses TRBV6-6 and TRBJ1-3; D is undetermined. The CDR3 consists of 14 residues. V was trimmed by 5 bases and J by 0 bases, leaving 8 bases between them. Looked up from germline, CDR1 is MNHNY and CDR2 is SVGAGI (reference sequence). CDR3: CASSPGNSGNTIYF. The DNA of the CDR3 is TGTGCCAGCAGTCCAGGAAACTCTGGAAACACCATATATTTT.

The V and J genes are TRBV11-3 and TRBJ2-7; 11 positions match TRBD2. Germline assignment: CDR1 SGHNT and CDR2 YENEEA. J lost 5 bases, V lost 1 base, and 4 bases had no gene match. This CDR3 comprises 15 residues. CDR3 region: CASSLGPSGRNEQYF. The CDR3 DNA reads TGTGCCAGCAGCTTAGGCCCTAGCGGGAGGAACGAGCAGTACTTC.

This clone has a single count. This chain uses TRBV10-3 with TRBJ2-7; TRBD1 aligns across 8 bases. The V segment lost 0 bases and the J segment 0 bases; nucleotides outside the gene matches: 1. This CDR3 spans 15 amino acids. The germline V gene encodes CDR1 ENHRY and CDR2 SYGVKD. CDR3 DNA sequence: TGTGCCATCAGTGAGTCCGGACAGGGCTCCTACGAGCAGTACTTC. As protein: CAISESGQGSYEQYF.

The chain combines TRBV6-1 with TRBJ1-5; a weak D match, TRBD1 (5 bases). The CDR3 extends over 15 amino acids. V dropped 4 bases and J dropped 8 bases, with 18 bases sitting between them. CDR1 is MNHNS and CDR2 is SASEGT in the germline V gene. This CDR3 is CASSGYRDRGEPQHF. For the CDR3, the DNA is TGTGCCAGCAGTGGATACCGGGACCGCGGGGAGCCCCAGCATTTT.

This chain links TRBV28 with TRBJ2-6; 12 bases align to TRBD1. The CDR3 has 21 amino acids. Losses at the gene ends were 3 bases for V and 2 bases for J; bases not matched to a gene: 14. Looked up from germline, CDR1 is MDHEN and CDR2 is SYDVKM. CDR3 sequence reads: CASSFRRCRDRGRAGANVLTF. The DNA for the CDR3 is TGTGCCAGCAGTTTTCGAAGGTGCCGGGACAGGGGGCGGGCTGGGGCCAACGTCCTGACTTTC.

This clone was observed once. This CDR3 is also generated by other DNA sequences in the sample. The CDR3 sequence: CASSQGGNTEAFF. The CDR3 nucleotides are TGCGCCAGCAGCCAAGGGGGGAACACTGAAGCTTTCTTT. The rearrangement links TRBV4-1 to TRBJ1-1, with D hard to call. CDR3 size: 13 residues. The V end was cut by 1 base, the J end by 1 base, with 4 bases between. Germline lookup yields CDR1 MGHRA and CDR2 YSYEKL.

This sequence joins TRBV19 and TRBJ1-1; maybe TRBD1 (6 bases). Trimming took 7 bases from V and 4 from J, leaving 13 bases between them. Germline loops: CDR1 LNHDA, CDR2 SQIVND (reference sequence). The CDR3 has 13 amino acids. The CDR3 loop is CASIQGWGTEAFF. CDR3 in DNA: TGTGCCAGTATTCAGGGGTGGGGCACTGAAGCTTTCTTT.

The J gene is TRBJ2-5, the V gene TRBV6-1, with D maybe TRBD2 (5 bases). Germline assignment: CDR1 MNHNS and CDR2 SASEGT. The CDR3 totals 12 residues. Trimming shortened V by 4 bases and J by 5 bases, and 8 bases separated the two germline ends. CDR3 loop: CASSVSGETQYF. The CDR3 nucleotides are TGTGCCAGCAGTGTTTCGGGGGAGACCCAGTACTTC.

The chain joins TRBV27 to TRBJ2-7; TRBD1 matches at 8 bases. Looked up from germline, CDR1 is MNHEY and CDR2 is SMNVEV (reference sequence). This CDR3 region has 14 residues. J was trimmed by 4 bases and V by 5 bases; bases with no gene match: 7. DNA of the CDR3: TGTGCCAGCAGTCCCGGACAGGGTGGTTACGAGCAGTACTTC. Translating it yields CASSPGQGGYEQYF.

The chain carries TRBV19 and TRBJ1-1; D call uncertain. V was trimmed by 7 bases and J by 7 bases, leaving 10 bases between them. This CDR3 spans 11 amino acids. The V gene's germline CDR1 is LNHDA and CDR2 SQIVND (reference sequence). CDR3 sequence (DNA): TGTGCCAGTAAAGAACAGCTTGAAGCTTTCTTT. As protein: CASKEQLEAFF. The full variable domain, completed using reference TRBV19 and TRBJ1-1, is DGGITQSPKYLFRKEGQNVTLSCEQNLNHDAMYWYRQDPGQGLRLIYYSQIVNDFQKGDIAEGYSVSREKKESFPLTVTSAQKNPTAFYLCASKEQLEAFFGQGTRLTVV.

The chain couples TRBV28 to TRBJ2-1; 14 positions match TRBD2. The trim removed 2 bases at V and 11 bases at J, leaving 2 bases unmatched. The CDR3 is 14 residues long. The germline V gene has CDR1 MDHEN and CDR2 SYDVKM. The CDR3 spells CASSLRLAGGQQFF. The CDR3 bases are TGTGCCAGCAGTTTACGACTAGCGGGAGGGCAGCAGTTCTTC. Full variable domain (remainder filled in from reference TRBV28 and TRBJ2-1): DVKVTQSSRYLVKRTGEKVFLECVQDMDHENMFWYRQDPGLGLRLIYFSYDVKMKEKGDIPEGYSVSREKKERFSLILESASTNQTSMYLCASSLRLAGGQQFFGPGTRLTVL.

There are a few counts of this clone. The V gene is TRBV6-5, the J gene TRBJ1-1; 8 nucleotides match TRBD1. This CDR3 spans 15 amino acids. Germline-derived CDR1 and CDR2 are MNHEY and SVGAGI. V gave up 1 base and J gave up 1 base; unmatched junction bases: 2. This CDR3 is CASSYFDRGNTEAFF. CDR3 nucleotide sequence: TGTGCCAGCAGTTACTTCGACAGGGGGAACACTGAAGCTTTCTTT.

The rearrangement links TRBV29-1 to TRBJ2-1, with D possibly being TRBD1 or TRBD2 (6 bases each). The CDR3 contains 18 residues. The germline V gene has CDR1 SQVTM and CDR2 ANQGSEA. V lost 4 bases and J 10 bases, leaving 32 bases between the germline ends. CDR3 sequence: CSVGGAVAVATSLREQFF. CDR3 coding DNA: TGCAGCGTTGGGGGGGCGGTCGCGGTCGCAACCTCATTGCGGGAGCAGTTCTTC.

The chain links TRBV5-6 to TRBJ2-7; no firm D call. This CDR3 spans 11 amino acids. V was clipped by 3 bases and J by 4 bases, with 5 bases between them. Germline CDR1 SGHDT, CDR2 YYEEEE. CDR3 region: CASSSLYEQYF. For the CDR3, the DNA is TGTGCCAGCAGCTCCTTATACGAGCAGTACTTC.

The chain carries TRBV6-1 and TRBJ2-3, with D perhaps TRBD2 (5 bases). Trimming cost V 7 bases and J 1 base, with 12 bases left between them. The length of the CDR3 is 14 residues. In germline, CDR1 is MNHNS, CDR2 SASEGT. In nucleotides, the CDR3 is TGTGCCAGCATCCCGGGGTGGGGCACAGATACGCAGTATTTT. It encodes CASIPGWGTDTQYF.

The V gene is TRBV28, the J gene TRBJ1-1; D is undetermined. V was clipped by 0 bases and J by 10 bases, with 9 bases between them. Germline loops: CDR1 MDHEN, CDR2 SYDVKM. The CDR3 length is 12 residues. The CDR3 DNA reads TGTGCCAGCAGTTTATGGGGTCGAGGAGCTTTCTTT. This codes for CASSLWGRGAFF.

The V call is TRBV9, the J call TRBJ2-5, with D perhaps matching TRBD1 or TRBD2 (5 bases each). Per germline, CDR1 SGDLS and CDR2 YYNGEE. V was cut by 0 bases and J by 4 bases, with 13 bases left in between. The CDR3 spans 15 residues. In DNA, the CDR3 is TGTGCCAGCAGCGTAGGTCGGGGAAGGGGAGAGACCCAGTACTTC. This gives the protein CASSVGRGRGETQYF.

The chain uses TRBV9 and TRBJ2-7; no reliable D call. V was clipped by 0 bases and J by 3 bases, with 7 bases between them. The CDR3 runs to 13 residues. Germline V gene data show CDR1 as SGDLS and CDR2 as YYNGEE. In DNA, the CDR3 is TGTGCCAGCAGCGTAGGTACCAGCTACGAGCAGTACTTC. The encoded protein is CASSVGTSYEQYF.

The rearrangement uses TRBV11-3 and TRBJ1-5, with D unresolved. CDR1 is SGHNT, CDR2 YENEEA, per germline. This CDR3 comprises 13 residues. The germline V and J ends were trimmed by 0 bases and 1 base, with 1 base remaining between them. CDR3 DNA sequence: TGTGCCAGCAGCTTAGACAGCAATCAGCCCCAGCATTTT. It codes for CASSLDSNQPQHF.

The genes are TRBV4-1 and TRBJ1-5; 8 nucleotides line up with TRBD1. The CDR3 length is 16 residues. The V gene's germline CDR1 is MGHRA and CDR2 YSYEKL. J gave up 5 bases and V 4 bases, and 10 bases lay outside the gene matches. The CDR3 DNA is TGCGCCAGCAGCCGGACCCCGGGACAGGCGGATCAGCCCCAGCATTTT. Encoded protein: CASSRTPGQADQPQHF.

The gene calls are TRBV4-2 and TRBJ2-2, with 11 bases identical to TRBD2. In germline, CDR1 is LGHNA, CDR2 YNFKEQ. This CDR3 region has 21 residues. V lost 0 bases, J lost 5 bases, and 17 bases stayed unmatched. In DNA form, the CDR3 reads TGTGCCAGCAGCCAAGATCCGGGACTAGCGGCCCACTTCTTAGTGACCGGGGAGCTGTTTTTT. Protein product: CASSQDPGLAAHFLVTGELFF.

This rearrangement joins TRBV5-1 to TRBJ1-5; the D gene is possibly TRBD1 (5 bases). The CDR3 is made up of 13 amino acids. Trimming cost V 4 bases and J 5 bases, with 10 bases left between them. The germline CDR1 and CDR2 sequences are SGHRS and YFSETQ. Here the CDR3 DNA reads TGCGCCAGCAGCAGGGGTGTAGATCAGCCCCAGCATTTT. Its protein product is CASSRGVDQPQHF. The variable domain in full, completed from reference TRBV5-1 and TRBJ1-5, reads KAGVTQTPRYLIKTRGQQVTLSCSPISGHRSVSWYQQTPGQGLQFLFEYFSETQRNKGNFPGRFSGRQFSNSRSEMNVSTLELGDSALYLCASSRGVDQPQHFGDGTRLSIL.